This T cell receptor beta chain was captured in a study of graft-versus-host responses after intestinal transplantation. Across the study: All recipients were transplanted with multivisceral, liver-intestinal, or isolated intestinal grafts. For 3 to 4 years after anti-thymocyte globulin induction, all recipients took tacrolimus and steroids.

Only in-frame clones appear in the TCRdb table, and some are missing; sequencing was by immunoSEQ multiplex PCR. The sample lists over 100,000 clones, roughly 95% occurring once. A word on this clone: Its antigen remains unknown.

The CDR3 sequence is 15 residues long. Germline V gene lookup returns CDR1 MNHEY and CDR2 SMNVEV (reference sequence). V was trimmed by 5 bases and J by 1 base, leaving 13 bases between them. Study-wide results and caveats: Detection of GvH clones occurred in recipient marrow, and some had their first appearance in ileum or blood. Early HvG declines after transplant were associated with peak circulating GvH clone levels.

This chain joins TRBV27 and TRBJ2-3; D remains unclear. This material consisted of unstimulated CD8+ T cells sorted from spleen or lymph node cells, taken before intestinal transplant. The origin of this receptor is a human donor who received an intestinal transplant. CDR3 amino acids: CASSQYGPRTDTQYF. CDR3 bases: TGTGCCAGCAGTCAATACGGGCCCCGCACAGATACGCAGTATTTT.